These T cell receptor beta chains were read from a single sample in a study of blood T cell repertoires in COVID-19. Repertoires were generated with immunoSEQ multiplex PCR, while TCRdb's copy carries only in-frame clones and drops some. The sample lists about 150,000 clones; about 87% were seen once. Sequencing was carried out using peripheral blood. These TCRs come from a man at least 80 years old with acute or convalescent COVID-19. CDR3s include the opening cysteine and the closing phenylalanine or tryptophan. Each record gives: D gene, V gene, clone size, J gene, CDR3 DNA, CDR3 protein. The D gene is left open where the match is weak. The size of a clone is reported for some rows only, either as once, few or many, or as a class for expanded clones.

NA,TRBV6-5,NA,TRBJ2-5,TGTGCCAGCAGGTCCACAGGGAAAGAGACCCAGTACTTC,CASRSTGKETQYF
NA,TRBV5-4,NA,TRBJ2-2,TGTGCCAGCAGGAGGACAGCCGCGAACACCGGGGAGCTGTTTTTT,CASRRTAANTGELFF
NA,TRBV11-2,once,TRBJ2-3,TGTGCCAGCAGCCCCCGGTCACCTAGCACAGATACGCAGTATTTT,CASSPRSPSTDTQYF
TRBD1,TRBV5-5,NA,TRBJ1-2,TGTGCCAGCAGCCCGAGCGGGACAGGGAACTATGGCTACACCTTC,CASSPSGTGNYGYTF
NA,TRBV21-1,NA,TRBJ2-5,TGTGCCAGCAGCAGAGCCCCGGGACACCCATGGGGAGAGACCCAGTACTTC,CASSRAPGHPWGETQYF
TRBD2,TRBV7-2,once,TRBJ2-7,TGTGCCAGCAGCGCCCTAGCGGGAGGCAACTCCTACGAGCAGTACTTC,CASSALAGGNSYEQYF
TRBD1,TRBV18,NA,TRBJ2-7,TGTGCCAGCTCACCAAACCCGGACAGGAGGTACGAGCAGTACTTC,CASSPNPDRRYEQYF
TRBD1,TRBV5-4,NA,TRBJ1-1,TGTGCCAGCAGCTCGGAGGGACAGGGCTACACTGAAGCTTTCTTT,CASSSEGQGYTEAFF
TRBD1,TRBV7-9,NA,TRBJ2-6,TGTGCCAGCAGCAGATCCGGGACAGGGGCTTCTGGGGCCAACGTCCTGACTTTC,CASSRSGTGASGANVLTF
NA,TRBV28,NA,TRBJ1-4,TGTGCCAGCAGTGGTAGCGGGCTCACTAATGAAAAACTGTTTTTT,CASSGSGLTNEKLFF
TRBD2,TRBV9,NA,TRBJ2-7,TGTGCCAGCAGCGCGTTTAGCGGGAGCAGCGAGCAGTACTTC,CASSAFSGSSEQYF
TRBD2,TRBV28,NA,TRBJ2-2,TGTGCCAGCACCCTACCGGGACTAGCTTCCGGGGAGCTGTTTTTT,CASTLPGLASGELFF
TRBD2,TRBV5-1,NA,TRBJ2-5,TGCGCCAGCAGCTCCCTCGGGACTAGCGGGGCACGCCAAGAGACCCAGTACTTC,CASSSLGTSGARQETQYF
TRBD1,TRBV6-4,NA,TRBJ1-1,TGTGCCAGCAGTTCCTCCGACAGGGGTTATACTGAAGCTTTCTTT,CASSSSDRGYTEAFF
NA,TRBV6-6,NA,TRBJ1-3,TGTGCCAGCAGTGCCCAGTCTGGAAACACCATATATTTT,CASSAQSGNTIYF
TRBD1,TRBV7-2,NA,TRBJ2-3,TGTGCCAGCAGCCCCCGTGGGGACAGGGGGCGGAATACGCAGTATTTT,CASSPRGDRGRNTQYF
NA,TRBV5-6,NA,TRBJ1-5,TGTGCCAGCAGCTTCGGACAGACCGCGGTACAGCCCCAGCATTTT,CASSFGQTAVQPQHF
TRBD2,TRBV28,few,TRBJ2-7,TGTGCCAGCAGTAATAGCGGGAGGGCTTCCTACGAGCAGTACTTC,CASSNSGRASYEQYF
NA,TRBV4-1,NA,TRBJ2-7,TGCGCCAGCAGCCAAGATGTTACTGGGACTCTGAGAAGCTCCTACGAGCAGTACTTC,CASSQDVTGTLRSSYEQYF
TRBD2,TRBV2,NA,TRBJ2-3,TGTGCCAGCAGTGGGACTAGCGGGGCGGTAGATACGCAGTATTTT,CASSGTSGAVDTQYF
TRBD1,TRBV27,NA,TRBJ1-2,TGTGCCAGTCCGCCCGAACAGGGGTCCCTTTATGGCTACACCTTC,CASPPEQGSLYGYTF
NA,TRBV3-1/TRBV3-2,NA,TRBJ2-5,TGTGCCAGCAGCCAAGGGTGGGCAATTAGGGAGACCCAGTACTTC,CASSQGWAIRETQYF
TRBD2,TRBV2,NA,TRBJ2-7,TGTGCCAGCGGATTGACTAGCGGGAGCTACGAGCAGTACTTC,CASGLTSGSYEQYF
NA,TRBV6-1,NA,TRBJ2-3,TGTGCCAGCAGTGAGAGAACAGATACGCAGTATTTT,CASSERTDTQYF
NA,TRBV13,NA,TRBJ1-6,TGTGCCAGCAGCTTAGGACCGACCGGGGAGTATTCACCCCTCCACTTT,CASSLGPTGEYSPLHF
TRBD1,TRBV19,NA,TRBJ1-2,TGTGCCAGTAGTATCGACAGGGAGGATGGCTACACCTTC,CASSIDREDGYTF
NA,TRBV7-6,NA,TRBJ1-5,TGTGCCAGCAGCCTACGACAGGTGGATCAGCCCCAGCATTTT,CASSLRQVDQPQHF
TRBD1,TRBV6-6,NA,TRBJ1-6,TGTGCCAGCAGTGCCCGGGGACAGCAAAATTCACCCCTCCACTTT,CASSARGQQNSPLHF
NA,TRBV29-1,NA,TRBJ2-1,TGCAGCGTCTCGTCCGGGACATATGAGCAGTTCTTC,CSVSSGTYEQFF
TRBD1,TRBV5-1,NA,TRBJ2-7,TGCGCCAGCAGCTCGGGACAGGGAATTGGATACGAGCAGTACTTC,CASSSGQGIGYEQYF
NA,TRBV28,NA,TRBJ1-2,TGTGCCAGCAGTTCCCCACCGTTGGGGCAGGGAGGCGGCTACACCTTC,CASSSPPLGQGGGYTF
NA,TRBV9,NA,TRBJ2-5,TGTGCCAGCAGCGTTGGAGGGTCGGAGACCCAGTACTTC,CASSVGGSETQYF
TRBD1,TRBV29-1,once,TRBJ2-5,TGCAGCGTCGTACCACAGGGGACCCCCTGGACCCAGTACTTC,CSVVPQGTPWTQYF
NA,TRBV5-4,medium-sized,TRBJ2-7,TGTGCCAGCAGCTTGGATGTGGCCCAGGGGTCGTTGGGGCAGTACTTC,CASSLDVAQGSLGQYF
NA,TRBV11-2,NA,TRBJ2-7,TGTGCCAGCAGCTTAGGGGGGGTTGAGCAGTACTTC,CASSLGGVEQYF
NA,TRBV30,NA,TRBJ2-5,TGTGCCTATATTGGGGCAGAGACCCAGTACTTC,CAYIGAETQYF
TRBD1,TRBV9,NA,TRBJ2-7,TGTGCCAGCAGCGTCGGACAGGGGGCCATCTACGAGCAGTACTTC,CASSVGQGAIYEQYF
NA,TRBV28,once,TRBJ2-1,TGTGCCAGCAGTTTAATCATGGGGGGCTCCTACAATGAGCAGTTCTTC,CASSLIMGGSYNEQFF
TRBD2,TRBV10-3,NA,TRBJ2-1,TGTGCCATCAGTGAGACTAGCGGGATAGGTGAGCAGTTCTTC,CAISETSGIGEQFF
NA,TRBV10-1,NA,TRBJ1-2,TGCGCCAGCAGTGAATCTATATCGCGGGCAGGAGATGGCTACACCTTC,CASSESISRAGDGYTF
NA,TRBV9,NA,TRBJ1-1,TGTGCCAGCAGCGTATACCCGGACATGAACACTGAAGCTTTCTTT,CASSVYPDMNTEAFF
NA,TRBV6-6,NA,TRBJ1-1,TGTGCCAGCAGTTCTCAGGGTAGTTCCACTGAAGCTTTCTTT,CASSSQGSSTEAFF
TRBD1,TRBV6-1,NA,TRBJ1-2,TGTGCCAGCAGTGAAGCGCTAGGGGGCCTGCGTGGCTACACCTTC,CASSEALGGLRGYTF
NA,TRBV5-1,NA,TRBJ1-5,TGCGCCAGCAGCCCCAGTGGGGGGGTTCAGCCCCAGCATTTT,CASSPSGGVQPQHF
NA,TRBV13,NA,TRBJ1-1,TGTGCCAGCAGCTTCAGGAACACTGAAGCTTTCTTT,CASSFRNTEAFF
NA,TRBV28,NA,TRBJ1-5,TGTGCCAGCAGCCGCTTGGGAGTCAATCAGCCCCAGCATTTT,CASSRLGVNQPQHF
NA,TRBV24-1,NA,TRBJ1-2,TGTGCCACCAGTGATTCCCGCGTATCTAACTATGGCTACACCTTC,CATSDSRVSNYGYTF
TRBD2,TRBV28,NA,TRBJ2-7,TGTGCCAGCAGTTTATCTAGCGGCCTTTACGAGCAGTACTTC,CASSLSSGLYEQYF
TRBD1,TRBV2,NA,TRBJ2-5,TGTGCCAGCAGCTACGACAGGGGGCGGCTGGAGACCCAGTACTTC,CASSYDRGRLETQYF
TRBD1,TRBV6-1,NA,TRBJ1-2,TGTGCCAGCAGTGAGACAGGGACCCTCTTCAGGGGCTACACCTTC,CASSETGTLFRGYTF
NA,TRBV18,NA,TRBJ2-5,TGTGCCAGCTCACCACGCCAGGAAGAGACCCAGTACTTC,CASSPRQEETQYF
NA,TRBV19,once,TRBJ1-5,TGTGCCAGTAGTATAGAGGCTAGCAATCAGCCCCAGCATTTT,CASSIEASNQPQHF
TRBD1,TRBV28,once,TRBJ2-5,TGTGCCAGCAGTTTGACGGGGACAGGGGAAGAGACCCAGTACTTC,CASSLTGTGEETQYF
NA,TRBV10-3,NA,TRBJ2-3,TGTGCCACCCAAACTAGCTCGCCCGTCCCACAAGGCACAGATACGCAGTATTTT,CATQTSSPVPQGTDTQYF
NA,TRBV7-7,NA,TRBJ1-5,TGTGCTAGCAGCTTAGTTGAGATAAAAAAATATAGCAATCAGCCCCAGCATTTT,CASSLVEIKKYSNQPQHF
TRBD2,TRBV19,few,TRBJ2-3,TGTGCCAGTAGTATGCCCAGCGGGGGGAGGGATACGCAGTATTTT,CASSMPSGGRDTQYF
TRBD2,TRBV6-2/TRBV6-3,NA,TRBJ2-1,TGTGCCAGCAGTTACTCGGTGGGAGGGCCCTACAATGAGCAGTTCTTC,CASSYSVGGPYNEQFF